The clone carrying this T cell receptor (beta chain) was seen only a few times. Its antigen is unknown. A single record per CDR3 protein comes from TCRdb applying MiXCR to the reads. This table has hundreds of thousands of distinct CDR3 sequences, 30% to 40% appearing once. This sample is drawn from a study of T cell repertoires in cytomegalovirus infection. Study details: Used in the study were CMV epitopes, some recently identified and HLA-C-restricted, others well-studied and HLA-B-restricted. Findings and caveats of the study: HLA-C-restricted CMV-specific TCR beta clonotypes were dominant in the ex vivo response.

Germline CDR1 is SEHNR and CDR2 is FQNEAQ (reference sequence). This CDR3 is 14 amino acids long. The V end was cut by 5 bases, the J end by 7 bases, with 14 bases between. This TCR derives from a human donor in good health (CMV status not recorded). Some clones in this sample may be carry-over from other donors' samples. The V and J genes are TRBV7-9 and TRBJ1-4; a weak D match, TRBD1 (5 bases). The source material was cultured PBMCs, sampled from culture after CMV antigen stimulation. This CDR3 is CASSPRGDGEKLFF. As DNA, the CDR3 is TGTGCCAGCAGCCCCCGCGGGGACGGTGAAAAACTGTTTTTT.